Below, one TCR beta chain is given with its context. The antigen is unknown. According to the study, TCR beta libraries were built with iRepertoire HTBI primers and CDR3-region Arm-PCR. Under the authors' procedure: Identification yielded 55 to 75 TRBV and over eleven TRBJ segments across samples. TCRdb re-analysed the multiplex PCR reads in MiXCR, keeping a single row per CDR3 protein. For this entry, the V and J calls and clone size follow TCRdb and not the study's own pipeline. The table lists 700,000 or so distinct CDR3 sequences, 30% of them singletons. Time point described: persistent/refractory GD, antithyroid drugs over 5 years with positive TRAb. PBMCs were the source of the RNA used for TCR sequencing. Graves' disease diagnoses followed American Thyroid Association guidelines. CDR1 and CDR2 (germline): ENHRY, SYGVKD. The ends lost 7 bases at V and 3 bases at J; junction bases unmatched: 7. This CDR3 comprises 14 residues.

These data are taken from a study of regulatory T cells in long-lasting Graves disease. Study details: Over-5-year antithyroid drug use with positive TSH receptor antibodies defined persistent Graves' disease in the study.

Whole-study findings and limits: Sharing of public clonotypes was greater in persistent patients (2,741) than in new patients (roughly 1,000).

Sequencing was performed on peripheral blood mononuclear cells (PBMCs), taken when the disease was refractory, from a patient treated with antithyroid drugs. The TCR comes from a female donor with Graves disease. The V and J genes are TRBV10-3 and TRBJ2-7; 9 nucleotides match TRBD1. The CDR3 DNA reads as TGTGCCATCACCCCGGGACAGGGTGGCTACGAGCAGTACTTC. It specifies CAITPGQGGYEQYF.